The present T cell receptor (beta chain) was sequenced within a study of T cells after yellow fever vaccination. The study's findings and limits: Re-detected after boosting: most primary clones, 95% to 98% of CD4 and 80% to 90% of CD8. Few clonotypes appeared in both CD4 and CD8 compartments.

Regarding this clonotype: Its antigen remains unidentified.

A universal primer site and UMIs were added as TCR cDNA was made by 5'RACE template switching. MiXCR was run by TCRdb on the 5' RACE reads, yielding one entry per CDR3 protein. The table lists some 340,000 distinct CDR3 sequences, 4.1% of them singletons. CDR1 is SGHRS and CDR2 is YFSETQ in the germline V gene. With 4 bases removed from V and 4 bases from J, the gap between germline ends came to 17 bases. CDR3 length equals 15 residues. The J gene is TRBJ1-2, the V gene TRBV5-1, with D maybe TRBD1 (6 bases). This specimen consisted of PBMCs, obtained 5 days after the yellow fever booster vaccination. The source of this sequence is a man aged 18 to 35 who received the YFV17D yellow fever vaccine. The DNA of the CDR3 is TGCGCCAGCAGCGCGGTGAGGGGGGGACCCTATGGCTACACCTTC. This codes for CASSAVRGGPYGYTF.